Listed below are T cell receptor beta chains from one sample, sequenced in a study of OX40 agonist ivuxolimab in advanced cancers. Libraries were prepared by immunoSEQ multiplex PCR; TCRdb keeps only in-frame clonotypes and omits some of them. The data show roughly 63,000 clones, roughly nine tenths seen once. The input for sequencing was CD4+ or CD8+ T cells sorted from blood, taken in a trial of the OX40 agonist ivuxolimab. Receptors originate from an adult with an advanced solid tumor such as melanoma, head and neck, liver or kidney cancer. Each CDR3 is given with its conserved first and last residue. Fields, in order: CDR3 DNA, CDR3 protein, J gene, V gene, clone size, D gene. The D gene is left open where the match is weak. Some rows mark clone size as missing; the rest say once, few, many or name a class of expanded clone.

TGTGCCAGCAGCCAAGGGATTGGAGGAAACTATGGCTACACCTTC,CASSQGIGGNYGYTF,TRBJ1-2,TRBV4-2,once,-
TGTGCCAGCAGTGTCTTAGGGGGAGGTGGCAATGAGCAGTTCTTC,CASSVLGGGGNEQFF,TRBJ2-1,TRBV6-1,once,-
TGTGCCAGCAGTTACTCGGCCAGGGAGACCCAGTACTTC,CASSYSARETQYF,TRBJ2-5,TRBV6-5,-,-
TGTGCCAGCAGCGTAGCTAACGGGAGGTTCACAGATACGCAGTATTTT,CASSVANGRFTDTQYF,TRBJ2-3,TRBV9,once,TRBD2
TGTGCCAGCAGTGACCTAGCGGACCTCCAAGAGACCCAGTACTTC,CASSDLADLQETQYF,TRBJ2-5,TRBV25-1,-,TRBD2
TGTGCCAGCAGTCCATCCCTCCGGACGGTGACCAAAAACATTCAGTACTTC,CASSPSLRTVTKNIQYF,TRBJ2-4,TRBV27,-,-
TGTGCCAGTAGTCCACGACAGGGCACCTACGAGCAGTACTTC,CASSPRQGTYEQYF,TRBJ2-7,TRBV19,-,TRBD1
TGTGCCAGCAGCTTAGAGCCCGGGAGAACAGATACGCAGTATTTT,CASSLEPGRTDTQYF,TRBJ2-3,TRBV11-2,-,-
TGTGCCAGTAGTTCAGAGGGGGGAATGCCAGGAATTGCCTACGAGCAGTACTTC,CASSSEGGMPGIAYEQYF,TRBJ2-7,TRBV19,once,-
TGCGCCAGCACTCAGACAGGGGAGACCCAGTACTTC,CASTQTGETQYF,TRBJ2-5,TRBV10-2,-,TRBD1
TGCGCCAGCAGCCCCGAAACTATTACAGATACGCAGTATTTT,CASSPETITDTQYF,TRBJ2-3,TRBV5-1,-,-
TGTGCCATTCGAACCGGGACAGGGTTGAATGAGCAGTTCTTC,CAIRTGTGLNEQFF,TRBJ2-1,TRBV27,-,TRBD1
TGTGCCAGCAGTCCGGGCCTCAGCACAGATACGCAGTATTTT,CASSPGLSTDTQYF,TRBJ2-3,TRBV6-6,-,-
TGTGCCAGCAGTTACTCGAATCACTTCGGAGAGCTGTTTTTT,CASSYSNHFGELFF,TRBJ2-2,TRBV6-5,-,-
TGCGCCAGCAGCCGGGCCCTTAGCGGGGGCGAGCAGTACTTC,CASSRALSGGEQYF,TRBJ2-7,TRBV4-1,-,TRBD2
TGCGCCAGCAGCTTGGATAGGGGATCCTCCTACAATGAGCAGTTCTTC,CASSLDRGSSYNEQFF,TRBJ2-1,TRBV5-1,-,-
TGTGCCAGCAGCTCGATTCTCAGCGGGAGTTCTACCGGGGAGCTGTTTTTT,CASSSILSGSSTGELFF,TRBJ2-2,TRBV7-6,-,TRBD2
TGTGCCAGCAGCTCCAATAGCAATCAGCCCCAGCATTTT,CASSSNSNQPQHF,TRBJ1-5,TRBV6-5,-,-
TGTGCCAGTAGTATTGAGGTAGGTTGGAACACTGAAGCTTTCTTT,CASSIEVGWNTEAFF,TRBJ1-1,TRBV19,-,-
TGTGCCAGCAGCTCCGGCAATCGGCTAGCGGGAGGGCCAGGGGAGACCCAGTACTTC,CASSSGNRLAGGPGETQYF,TRBJ2-5,TRBV11-2,-,TRBD2
TGTGCCAGCAGCGGTCCGATAGCGGGAGGCACCTACAATGAGCAGTTCTTC,CASSGPIAGGTYNEQFF,TRBJ2-1,TRBV9,-,TRBD2
TGCGCCAGCAGTGAGCCAGGATCCCCCGAAGCTTTCTTT,CASSEPGSPEAFF,TRBJ1-1,TRBV10-2,-,-
TGCGCCAGCTCCCCCTCCGGGACTAGGCAAGAGACCCAGTACTTC,CASSPSGTRQETQYF,TRBJ2-5,TRBV4-1,-,TRBD2
TGTGCCAGCAGTGACGACAAGGGCAGTCAGCCCCAGCATTTT,CASSDDKGSQPQHF,TRBJ1-5,TRBV28,-,-
TGTGCCAGCAGCCAGACAGGGGGCAGAGATACGCAGTATTTT,CASSQTGGRDTQYF,TRBJ2-3,TRBV6-5,-,TRBD1
TGTGCCAGCAGTCCGGGACAGGGGGCCTATGGCTACACCTTC,CASSPGQGAYGYTF,TRBJ1-2,TRBV27,-,TRBD1
TGTGCCAGCAGCCAATGGACGGCCCGGTACCAAGAGACCCAGTACTTC,CASSQWTARYQETQYF,TRBJ2-5,TRBV5-6,-,-
TGTGCCAGCAGTCCCATCGCGGTAATATCAACTAATGAAAAACTGTTTTTT,CASSPIAVISTNEKLFF,TRBJ1-4,TRBV2,-,-
TGCGCCAGCAGCCAAGGGGCCTCCCGGTCACCCCTCCACTTT,CASSQGASRSPLHF,TRBJ1-6,TRBV4-3,-,-
TGTGCCAGCAGCCCTTGGGCTAACACTGAAGCTTTCTTT,CASSPWANTEAFF,TRBJ1-1,TRBV14,-,-
TGTGCCAGCAGCCTCGACCCGGGACAGGGGGTGAACACTGAAGCTTTCTTT,CASSLDPGQGVNTEAFF,TRBJ1-1,TRBV7-9,-,TRBD1
TGCAGCGTTGGCCCTCTGACTAGCGGGAGCTACAATGAGCAGTTCTTC,CSVGPLTSGSYNEQFF,TRBJ2-1,TRBV29-1,-,TRBD2
TGTGCCAGAAGCTTTAGCGGGGGGAACACCGGGGAGCTGTTTTTT,CARSFSGGNTGELFF,TRBJ2-2,TRBV5-3,once,TRBD2
TGCGCCAGCAGCTTGGTTTCCCTCGGAGTGAACACTGAAGCTTTCTTT,CASSLVSLGVNTEAFF,TRBJ1-1,TRBV5-1,-,-
TGTGCCAGCAGCCAATCCTACAACAGGGTTGTAGATACGCAGTATTTT,CASSQSYNRVVDTQYF,TRBJ2-3,TRBV14,-,-
TGTGCCAGCAGTGAACTGGCCGTACTTGTGCCCCAGCATTTT,CASSELAVLVPQHF,TRBJ1-5,TRBV6-1,-,-
TGTGCCAGCACCTTGGGACTAGCGGGTTACAATGAGCAGTTCTTC,CASTLGLAGYNEQFF,TRBJ2-1,TRBV28,-,TRBD2